Listed here are 6 T cell receptor beta chains from one sample, sequenced in a study of blood T cell repertoires in COVID-19. This table comes from immunoSEQ multiplex PCR, and its TCRdb copy is limited to in-frame clones, with some not included. In the table there are 70,000 to 85,000 clones, roughly four fifths of which are singletons. Sequencing was carried out using peripheral blood. The receptors here all came from a human donor in a cohort sampled during active COVID-19.

The chain carries TRBV2 and TRBJ2-7, with 8 bases aligning to TRBD2. CDR1 SNHLY and CDR2 FYNNEI come from the germline V gene. V trimming: 5 bases; J trimming: 3 bases; junction bases outside the gene matches: 0. CDR3 length: 12 residues. CDR3 residues: CASSTSGYEQYF. The CDR3 bases are TGTGCCAGCAGTACTAGCGGCTACGAGCAGTACTTC. The full variable domain, with the rest looked up from reference TRBV2 and TRBJ2-7, is EPEVTQTPSHQVTQMGQEVILRCVPISNHLYFYWYRQILGQKVEFLVSFYNNEISEKSEIFDDQFSVERPDGSNFTLKIRSTKLEDSAMYFCASSTSGYEQYFGPGTRLTVT.

The chain couples TRBV27 to TRBJ2-4, with 7 bases fitting TRBD2. Germline trimming cut 3 bases from V and 7 bases from J; bases unmatched to any gene: 3. The CDR3 is made up of 13 amino acids. CDR1 is MNHEY and CDR2 is SMNVEV in the germline V gene (reference sequence). The CDR3 is CASSFREGNIQYF. The CDR3 DNA reads TGTGCCAGCAGTTTCAGGGAGGGCAACATTCAGTACTTC.

The rearrangement links TRBV28 to TRBJ1-1, with D possibly matching TRBD1 (5 bases). CDR1 and CDR2 (germline): MDHEN, SYDVKM. V was trimmed by 2 bases and J by 7 bases, leaving 14 bases between them. This CDR3 comprises 14 residues. The CDR3 region is CASSLNRKRSEAFF. Here the CDR3 DNA reads TGTGCCAGCAGTTTAAACAGGAAAAGGAGTGAAGCTTTCTTT.

The chain's CDR3 is CASDGQGRYGYTF. DNA of the CDR3: TGTGCCAGCGACGGACAGGGACGCTATGGCTACACCTTC. The chain couples TRBV2 to TRBJ1-2; 8 bases are a match to TRBD1. The ends lost 8 bases at V and 4 bases at J; junction bases unmatched: 6. This CDR3 region has 13 residues. Germline CDR1 SNHLY, CDR2 FYNNEI.

About this clone itself: The same CDR3 can be traced to other DNA sequences in this sample. The chain joins TRBV7-2 to TRBJ2-7; 10 bases agree with TRBD1. The germline V gene has CDR1 SGHTA and CDR2 FQGNSA. V was pared by 1 base and J by 6 bases, with 3 bases of the junction left unmatched. This CDR3 has 14 amino acids. CDR3 region: CASSLGQGAFEQYF. CDR3 DNA sequence: TGTGCCAGCAGCTTAGGACAGGGGGCTTTCGAGCAGTACTTC. The variable domain in full, completed from reference TRBV7-2 and TRBJ2-7, reads GAGVSQSPSNKVTEKGKDVELRCDPISGHTALYWYRQSLGQGLEFLIYFQGNSAPDKSGLPSDRFSAERTGGSVSTLTIQRTQQEDSAVYLCASSLGQGAFEQYFGPGTRLTVT.

V usage is TRBV11-3 and J usage is TRBJ1-1; a weak D match, TRBD1 (5 bases). The germline V gene has CDR1 SGHNT and CDR2 YENEEA. Trimming left V 1 base short and J 7 bases short, with 13 bases between. This CDR3 comprises 14 residues. The CDR3 bases are TGTGCCAGCAGCTTAGGGGGCACCGGCCGTGAAGCTTTCTTT. This sequence encodes CASSLGGTGREAFF.